Listed below are T cell receptor beta chains from one sample, sequenced in a study of shared clonotypes between healthy human individuals. The repertoire was sequenced with immunoSEQ multiplex PCR; TCRdb's copy has only in-frame clones and lacks some. The data hold millions of clones, with 85% to 95% observed a single time. Material: naive CD4+ T cells sorted from blood. These TCRs come from a young man in good health. CDR3s include the opening cysteine and the closing phenylalanine or tryptophan. D genes are given only for firm matches. Only part of the rows carry a size: once, few, many, or a class if the clone is expanded.

v_call	clone_size	d_call	j_call	cdr3_nt	cdr3_aa
TRBV30	NA	NA	TRBJ1-1	TGTGCCTGGGCCACTTATCGGGGGGAAGCTTTCTTT	CAWATYRGEAFF
TRBV10-3	NA	TRBD1	TRBJ1-2	TGTGCCATCAGTGACGACAGGGGTCCGGCGGGCTACACCTTC	CAISDDRGPAGYTF
TRBV9	once	NA	TRBJ2-5	TGTGCCAGCAGCGGGCACTTGGGGGTCCGGGAGACCCAGTACTTC	CASSGHLGVRETQYF
TRBV19	NA	NA	TRBJ2-3	TGTGCCAGTAGTATACCGGGGACGAATACGCAGTATTTT	CASSIPGTNTQYF
TRBV27	NA	TRBD2	TRBJ2-5	TGTGCCAGCAGTCCCTGGACTAGCTCGTACCAAGAGACCCAGTACTTC	CASSPWTSSYQETQYF
TRBV6-5	NA	NA	TRBJ2-7	TGTGCCAGCATGCGGGGCTACGAGCAGTACTTC	CASMRGYEQYF
TRBV9	NA	TRBD2	TRBJ2-5	TGTGCCAGCAGCGTATCAGCGGGGGACGAAGAGACCCAGTACTTC	CASSVSAGDEETQYF
TRBV10-1	NA	TRBD1	TRBJ2-2	TGCGCCAGCAGTGAGTCCGGGACAGGGTTCACCGGGGAGCTGTTTTTT	CASSESGTGFTGELFF
TRBV9	few	NA	TRBJ2-5	TGTGCCAGCAGCGTAGGGACCCTGCAAGAGACCCAGTACTTC	CASSVGTLQETQYF
TRBV6-6	NA	TRBD2	TRBJ2-1	TGTGCCAGCAGTTACTCCGGGACTAGCGGGAACAATGAGCAGTTCTTC	CASSYSGTSGNNEQFF
TRBV30	once	TRBD2	TRBJ2-3	TGTGCCTGGAGTCTTTCGGTTCCCGGGAGCGGGGCAGATACGCAGTATTTT	CAWSLSVPGSGADTQYF
TRBV10-2	NA	NA	TRBJ2-7	TGCGCCAGCAGGACGGGACCCACCTCCGGGCAGTACTTC	CASRTGPTSGQYF
TRBV4-2	NA	NA	TRBJ2-5	TGTGCCAGCAGCCAAAGGGGATGGGAGACCCAGTACTTC	CASSQRGWETQYF
TRBV7-2	NA	TRBD2	TRBJ2-7	TGTGCCAGCAGCTTAGGCGGTAGCGGGAGGTACGAGCAGTACTTC	CASSLGGSGRYEQYF
TRBV4-1	once	NA	TRBJ1-3	TGCGCCAGCAGCCAGCCCGCGAGGGACAATGGAAACACCATATATTTT	CASSQPARDNGNTIYF
TRBV5-1	NA	TRBD2	TRBJ2-3	TGCGCCAGCAGGGGAAGCGGGGGAGGCCCAGATACGCAGTATTTT	CASRGSGGGPDTQYF
TRBV30	NA	TRBD1	TRBJ1-2	TGTGCCTGTCCGACAGGGGTCTATGGCTACACCTTC	CACPTGVYGYTF
TRBV7-9	NA	NA	TRBJ2-3	TGTGCCAGCAGCCTGTCCGGCTCAACTAGCACAGATACGCAGTATTTT	CASSLSGSTSTDTQYF
TRBV9	NA	NA	TRBJ2-3	TGTGCCAGCAGCGTAGCATGGGCCACAGATACGCAGTATTTT	CASSVAWATDTQYF
TRBV30	NA	NA	TRBJ2-7	TGTGCCTGGACCGAGGACTACGAGCAGTACTTC	CAWTEDYEQYF
TRBV2	NA	TRBD1	TRBJ2-1	TGTGCCAGCAGTGGAGCCGGGACAGGGGCCAATGAGCAGTTCTTC	CASSGAGTGANEQFF
TRBV28	NA	NA	TRBJ1-1	TGTGCCAGCAGTTTAAACCCAGGAACGAACACTGAAGCTTTCTTT	CASSLNPGTNTEAFF